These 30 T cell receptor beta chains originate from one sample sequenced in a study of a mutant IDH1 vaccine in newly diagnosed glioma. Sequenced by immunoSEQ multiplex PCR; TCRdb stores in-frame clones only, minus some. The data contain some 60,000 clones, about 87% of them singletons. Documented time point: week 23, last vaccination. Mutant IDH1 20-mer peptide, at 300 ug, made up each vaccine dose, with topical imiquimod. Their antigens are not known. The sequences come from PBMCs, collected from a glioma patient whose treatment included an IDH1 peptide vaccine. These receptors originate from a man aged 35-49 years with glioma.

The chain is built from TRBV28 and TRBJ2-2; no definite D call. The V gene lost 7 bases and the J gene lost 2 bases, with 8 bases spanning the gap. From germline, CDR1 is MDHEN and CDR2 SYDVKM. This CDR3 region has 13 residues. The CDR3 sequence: CASNYGNTGELFF. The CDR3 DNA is TGTGCCAGCAACTACGGAAACACCGGGGAGCTGTTTTTT.

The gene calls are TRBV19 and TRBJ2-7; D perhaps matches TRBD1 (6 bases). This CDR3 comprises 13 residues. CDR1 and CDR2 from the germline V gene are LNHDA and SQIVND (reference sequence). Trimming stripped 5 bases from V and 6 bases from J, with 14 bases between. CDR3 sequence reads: CASSRLQGPEQYF. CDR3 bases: TGTGCCAGTAGTCGTTTACAGGGCCCCGAGCAGTACTTC.

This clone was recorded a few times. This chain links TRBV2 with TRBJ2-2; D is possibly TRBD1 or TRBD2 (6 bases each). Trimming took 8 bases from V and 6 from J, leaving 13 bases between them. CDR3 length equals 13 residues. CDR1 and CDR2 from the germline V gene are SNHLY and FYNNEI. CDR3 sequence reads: CASGGGSAGELFF. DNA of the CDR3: TGTGCCAGCGGAGGGGGTAGCGCCGGGGAGCTGTTTTTT.

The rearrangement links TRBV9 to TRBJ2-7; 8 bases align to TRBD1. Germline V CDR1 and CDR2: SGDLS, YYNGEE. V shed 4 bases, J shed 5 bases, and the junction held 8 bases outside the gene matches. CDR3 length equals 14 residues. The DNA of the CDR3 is TGTGCCAGCAGCCGGCAGGGGGCGAAAGACGAGCAGTACTTC. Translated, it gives CASSRQGAKDEQYF. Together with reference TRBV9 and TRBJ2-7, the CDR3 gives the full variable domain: DSGVTQTPKHLITATGQRVTLRCSPRSGDLSVYWYQQSLDQGLQFLIQYYNGEERAKGNILERFSAQQFPDLHSELNLSSLELGDSALYFCASSRQGAKDEQYFGPGTRLTVT.

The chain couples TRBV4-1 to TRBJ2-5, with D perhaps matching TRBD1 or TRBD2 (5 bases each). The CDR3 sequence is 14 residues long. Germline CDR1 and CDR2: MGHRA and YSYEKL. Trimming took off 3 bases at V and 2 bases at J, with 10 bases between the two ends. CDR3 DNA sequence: TGCGCCAGCAGCCAGGGGCAGCGGCAAGAGACCCAGTACTTC. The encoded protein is CASSQGQRQETQYF.

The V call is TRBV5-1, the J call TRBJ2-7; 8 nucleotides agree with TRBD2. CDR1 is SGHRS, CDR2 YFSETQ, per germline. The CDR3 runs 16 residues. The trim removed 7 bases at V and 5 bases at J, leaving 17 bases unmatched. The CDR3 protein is CASYFGASGSTHEQYF. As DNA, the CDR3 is TGCGCCAGCTACTTTGGAGCCAGCGGGAGTACCCACGAGCAGTACTTC. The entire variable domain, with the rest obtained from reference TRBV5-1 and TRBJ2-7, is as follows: KAGVTQTPRYLIKTRGQQVTLSCSPISGHRSVSWYQQTPGQGLQFLFEYFSETQRNKGNFPGRFSGRQFSNSRSEMNVSTLELGDSALYLCASYFGASGSTHEQYFGPGTRLTVT.

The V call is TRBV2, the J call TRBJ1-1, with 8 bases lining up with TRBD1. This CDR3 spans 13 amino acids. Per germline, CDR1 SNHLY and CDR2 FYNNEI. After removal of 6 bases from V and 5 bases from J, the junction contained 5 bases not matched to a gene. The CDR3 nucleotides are TGTGCCAGCAGACGACAGGGGAGTACTGAAGCTTTCTTT. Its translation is CASRRQGSTEAFF.

CDR3 nucleotide sequence: TGTGCCAGCAGCTTAGAGGGAGTTGGGGGCTCCTACGAGCAGTACTTC. Translation: CASSLEGVGGSYEQYF. V gene TRBV7-2 combines with J gene TRBJ2-7; D may match TRBD1 or TRBD2 (5 bases each). Germline V gene sequence: CDR1 SGHTA, CDR2 FQGNSA. V lost 1 base and J lost 0, with 13 bases in between. The CDR3 totals 16 residues.

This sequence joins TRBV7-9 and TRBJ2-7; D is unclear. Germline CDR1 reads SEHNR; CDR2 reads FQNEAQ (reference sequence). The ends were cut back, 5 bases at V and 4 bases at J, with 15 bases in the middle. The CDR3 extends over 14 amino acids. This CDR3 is CASSQGPLRYEQYF. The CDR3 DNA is TGTGCCAGCAGCCAAGGGCCTTTGCGATACGAGCAGTACTTC.

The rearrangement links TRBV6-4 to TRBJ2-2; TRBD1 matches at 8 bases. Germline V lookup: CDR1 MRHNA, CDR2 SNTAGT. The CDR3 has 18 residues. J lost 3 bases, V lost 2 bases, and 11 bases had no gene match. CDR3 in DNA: TGTGCCAGCAGTGACACCCCGGACAGGGAGGCCGACACCGGGGAGCTGTTTTTT. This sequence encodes CASSDTPDREADTGELFF.

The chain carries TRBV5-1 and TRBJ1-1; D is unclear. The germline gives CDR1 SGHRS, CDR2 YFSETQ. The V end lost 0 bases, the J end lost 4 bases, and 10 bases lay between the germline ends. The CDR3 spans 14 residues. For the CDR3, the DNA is TGCGCCAGCAGCTTGGCAGACGAAGGCACTGAAGCTTTCTTT. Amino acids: CASSLADEGTEAFF.

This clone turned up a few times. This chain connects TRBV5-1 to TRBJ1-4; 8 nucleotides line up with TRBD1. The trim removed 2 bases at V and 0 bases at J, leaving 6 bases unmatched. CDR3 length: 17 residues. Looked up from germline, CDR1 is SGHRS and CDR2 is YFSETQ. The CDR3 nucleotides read TGCGCCAGCAGCTTCGGGACAGGCCGTGCAACTAATGAAAAACTGTTTTTT. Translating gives CASSFGTGRATNEKLFF.

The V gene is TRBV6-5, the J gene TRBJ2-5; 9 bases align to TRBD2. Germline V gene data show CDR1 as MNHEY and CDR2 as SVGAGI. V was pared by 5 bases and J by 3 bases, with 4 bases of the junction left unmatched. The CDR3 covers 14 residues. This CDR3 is CASSPRTSEETQYF. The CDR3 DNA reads TGTGCCAGCAGTCCGCGGACTAGCGAAGAGACCCAGTACTTC.

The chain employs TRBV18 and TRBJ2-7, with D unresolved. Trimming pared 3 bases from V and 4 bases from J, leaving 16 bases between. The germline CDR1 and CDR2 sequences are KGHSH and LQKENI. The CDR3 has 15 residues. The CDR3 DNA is TGTGCCAGCTCACCGACGGTACCCCCGAGGTACGAGCAGTACTTC. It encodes CASSPTVPPRYEQYF.

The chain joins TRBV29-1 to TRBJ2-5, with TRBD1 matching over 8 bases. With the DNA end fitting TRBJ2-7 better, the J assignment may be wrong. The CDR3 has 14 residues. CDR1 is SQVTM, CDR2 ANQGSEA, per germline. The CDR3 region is CSVTGTGGSYEQYF. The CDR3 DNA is TGCAGCGTAACCGGGACAGGTGGTTCCTACGAGCAGTACTTC.

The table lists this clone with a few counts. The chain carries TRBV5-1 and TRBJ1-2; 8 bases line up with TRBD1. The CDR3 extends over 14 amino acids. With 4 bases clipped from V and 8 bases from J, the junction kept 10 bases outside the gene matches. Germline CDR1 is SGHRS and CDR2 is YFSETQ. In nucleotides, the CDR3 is TGCGCCAGCAGCACCTCGGACAGGGTAGAGGGCTACACCTTC. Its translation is CASSTSDRVEGYTF.

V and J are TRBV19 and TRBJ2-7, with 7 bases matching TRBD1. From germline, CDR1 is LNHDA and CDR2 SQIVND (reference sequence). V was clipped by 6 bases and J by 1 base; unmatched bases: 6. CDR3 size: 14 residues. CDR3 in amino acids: CASRKGTASYEQYF. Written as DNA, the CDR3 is TGTGCCAGTAGGAAAGGGACAGCTTCCTACGAGCAGTACTTC.

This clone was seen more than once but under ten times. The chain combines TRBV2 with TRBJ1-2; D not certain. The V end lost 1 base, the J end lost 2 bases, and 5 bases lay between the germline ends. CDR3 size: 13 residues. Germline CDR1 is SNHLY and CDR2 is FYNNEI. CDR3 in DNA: TGTGCCAGCAGTGAAGGGTGGAACTATGGCTACACCTTC. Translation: CASSEGWNYGYTF. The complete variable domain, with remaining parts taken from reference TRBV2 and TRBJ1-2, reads EPEVTQTPSHQVTQMGQEVILRCVPISNHLYFYWYRQILGQKVEFLVSFYNNEISEKSEIFDDQFSVERPDGSNFTLKIRSTKLEDSAMYFCASSEGWNYGYTFGSGTRLTVV.

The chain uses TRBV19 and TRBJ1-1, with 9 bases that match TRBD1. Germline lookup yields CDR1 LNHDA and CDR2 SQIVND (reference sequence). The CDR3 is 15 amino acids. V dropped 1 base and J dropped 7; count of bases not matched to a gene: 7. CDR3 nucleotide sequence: TGTGCCAGTAGTATAGGGACAGGGGCCAGGGTTGAAGCTTTCTTT. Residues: CASSIGTGARVEAFF.

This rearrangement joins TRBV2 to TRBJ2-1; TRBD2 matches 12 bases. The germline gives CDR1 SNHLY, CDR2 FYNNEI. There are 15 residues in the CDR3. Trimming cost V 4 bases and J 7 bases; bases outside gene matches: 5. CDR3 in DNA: TGTGCCAGCAGTGCTAGCGGGAGGGCGGCGAATGAGCAGTTCTTC. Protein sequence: CASSASGRAANEQFF.

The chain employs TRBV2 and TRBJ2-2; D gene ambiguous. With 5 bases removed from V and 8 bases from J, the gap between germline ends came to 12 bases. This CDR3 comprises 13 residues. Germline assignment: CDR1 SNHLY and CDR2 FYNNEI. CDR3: CASSSGAAGELFF. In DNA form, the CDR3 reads TGTGCCAGCAGTTCCGGCGCAGCGGGGGAGCTGTTTTTT.

CDR3 protein: CASSLWGGQGEAFF. CDR3 DNA sequence: TGTGCCAGCAGCTTATGGGGGGGACAGGGCGAAGCTTTCTTT. The chain has TRBV7-3 and TRBJ1-1, with 9 bases aligning to TRBD1. The V gene's germline CDR1 is SGHTA and CDR2 FQGTGA. Losses at the gene ends were 2 bases for V and 8 bases for J; bases not matched to a gene: 6. The CDR3 runs to 14 residues.

The CDR3 sequence is CASSVEGQGTSRNEQFF. The CDR3 DNA reads TGCGCCAGCAGCGTCGAGGGACAAGGGACTAGCCGGAATGAGCAGTTCTTC. The chain joins TRBV4-1 to TRBJ2-1; the match to TRBD2 covers 9 bases. The CDR3 is 17 amino acids. The V gene's germline CDR1 is MGHRA and CDR2 YSYEKL. V lost 5 bases, J lost 7 bases, and 15 bases stayed unmatched.

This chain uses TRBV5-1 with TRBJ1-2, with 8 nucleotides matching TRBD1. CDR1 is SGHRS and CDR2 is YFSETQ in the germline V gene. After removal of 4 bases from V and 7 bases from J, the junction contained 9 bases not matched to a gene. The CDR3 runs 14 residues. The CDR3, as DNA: TGCGCCAGCAGCGAACAACAGGGGGAGGGTGGCTACACCTTC. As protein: CASSEQQGEGGYTF.

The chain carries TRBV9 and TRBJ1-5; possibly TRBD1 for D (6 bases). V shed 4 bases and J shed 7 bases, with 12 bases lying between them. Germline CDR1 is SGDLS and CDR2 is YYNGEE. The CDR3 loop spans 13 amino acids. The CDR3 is CASSKQGMQPQHF. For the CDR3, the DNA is TGTGCCAGCAGCAAACAGGGTATGCAGCCCCAGCATTTT.

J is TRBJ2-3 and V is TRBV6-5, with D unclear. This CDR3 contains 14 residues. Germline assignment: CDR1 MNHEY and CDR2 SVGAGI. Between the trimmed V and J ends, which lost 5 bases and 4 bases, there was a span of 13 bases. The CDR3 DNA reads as TGTGCCAGCAGTCCACCTTGGGGTGCAGATACGCAGTATTTT. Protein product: CASSPPWGADTQYF.

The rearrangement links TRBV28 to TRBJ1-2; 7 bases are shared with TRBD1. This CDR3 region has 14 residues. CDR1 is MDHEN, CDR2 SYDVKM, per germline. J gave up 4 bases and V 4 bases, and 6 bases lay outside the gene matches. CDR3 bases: TGTGCCAGCAGTTCCAGGGGGGAGAGCTATGGCTACACCTTC. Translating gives CASSSRGESYGYTF.

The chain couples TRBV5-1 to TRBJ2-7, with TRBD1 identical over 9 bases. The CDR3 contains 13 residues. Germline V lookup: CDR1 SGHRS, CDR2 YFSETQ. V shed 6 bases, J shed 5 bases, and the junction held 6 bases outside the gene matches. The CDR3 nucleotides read TGCGCCAGCAAGCCGGGACAGGGAAACGAGCAGTACTTC. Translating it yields CASKPGQGNEQYF.

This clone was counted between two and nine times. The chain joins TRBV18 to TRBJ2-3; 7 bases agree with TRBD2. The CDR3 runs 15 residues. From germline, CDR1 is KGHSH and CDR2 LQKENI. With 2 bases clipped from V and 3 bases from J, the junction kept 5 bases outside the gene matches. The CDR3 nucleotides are TGTGCCAGCTCACCAGCGGGAGATGGAACAGATACGCAGTATTTT. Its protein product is CASSPAGDGTDTQYF.

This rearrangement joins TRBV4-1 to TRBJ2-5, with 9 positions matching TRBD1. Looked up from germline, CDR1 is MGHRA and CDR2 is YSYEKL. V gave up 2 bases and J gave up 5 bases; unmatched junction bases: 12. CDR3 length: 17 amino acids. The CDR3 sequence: CASSQTPPGQGLETQYF. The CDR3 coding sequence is TGCGCCAGCAGCCAAACCCCACCGGGACAGGGACTGGAGACCCAGTACTTC.